In this sample, the clone carrying this T cell receptor (beta chain) turned up a few times. The antigen remains undetermined. This specimen comes from a study of T-cell reconstitution after alpha-beta-depleted transplantation in children. Points from the study as a whole: Diversity of TCRbeta at day 60 was high in some patients, arising from surviving recipient T cells and thymic progenitors. After one year, T-cell counts and TCRbeta diversity mostly came from new T cells. Several hundred rapidly expanded clones from non-depleted graft cells reportedly supplied alpha-beta T cells about two months post-transplant.

The library targeted TCRbeta and was prepared with unique molecular identifiers. A single record per CDR3 protein comes from TCRdb applying MiXCR to the PCR reads. The sample records 700,000 to 850,000 distinct CDR3 sequences, about 16% being singletons. The V end lost 8 bases, the J end lost 0 bases, and 19 bases lay between the germline ends. CDR1 is LGHDT, CDR2 YNNKEL, per germline (reference sequence). This CDR3 comprises 16 residues. This chain connects TRBV3-1 to TRBJ1-1; perhaps TRBD1 as D (6 bases). The clonotype was recovered from a male patient between 5 and 17 years old who had a stem cell transplant for acute lymphoblastic leukemia, so the T cells may come from the graft donor. Specimen: PBMCs, mostly from graft donor cells, collected 360 days after TCRalphabeta/CD19-depleted stem cell transplant. CDR3 sequence (DNA): TGTGCCAGCCGACCTTACAGGGCCGAAATGAACACTGAAGCTTTCTTT. Protein product: CASRPYRAEMNTEAFF.